One sample yielded the 6 T cell receptor beta chains listed below, sequenced in a study of blood T cell repertoires in COVID-19. Clones were sequenced by immunoSEQ multiplex PCR, and TCRdb holds only the in-frame ones, with some missing. Seen here are a few hundred thousand clones, 85% observed once, and the top ten hold about 17%. The sample comprised PBMCs or T cells enriched from blood (not recorded which). These receptors came from a man in his forties or fifties who had recovered from COVID-19.

V is TRBV3-1 (or the pseudogene TRBV3-2) and J is TRBJ2-2; perhaps TRBD2 as D (6 bases). Germline V gene sequence: CDR1 LGHDT, CDR2 YNNKEL (reference sequence). The CDR3 has 17 residues. V lost 0 bases and J lost 8, with 19 bases in between. The CDR3 DNA reads TGTGCCAGCAGCCAAGATACTAGCCGGGCGCAGAGAGGGGAGCTGTTTTTT. It codes for CASSQDTSRAQRGELFF.

J is TRBJ1-2 and V is TRBV7-6; TRBD1 is a possible D gene (5 bases). With 5 bases removed from V and 8 bases from J, the gap between germline ends came to 27 bases. This CDR3 region has 17 residues. CDR1 and CDR2 from the germline V gene are SGHVS and FNYEAQ. DNA for the CDR3: TGTGCCAGCAGCCTCCGTCCAACAGGAACCGCCACTTCCGGCTACACCTTC. It is translated as CASSLRPTGTATSGYTF.

CDR3: CASSLKEAVRYF. The CDR3 nucleotides are TGTGCCAGCAGTTTAAAGGAGGCAGTTAGGTACTTC. V is TRBV12-3 or TRBV12-4 and J is TRBJ2-7; the D gene is possibly TRBD2 (5 bases). V lost 2 bases and J lost 12, with 14 bases in between. There are 12 residues in the CDR3.

The genes are TRBV7-2 and TRBJ2-7, with D possibly matching TRBD2 (6 bases). Germline assignment: CDR1 SGHTA and CDR2 FQGNSA. The CDR3 is 17 amino acids. Trimming took 4 bases from V and 2 from J, leaving 21 bases between them. This CDR3 reads CASSSPAGSGQTYEQYF. CDR3 nucleotide sequence: TGTGCCAGCAGCTCCCCCGCGGGTAGCGGACAAACCTACGAGCAGTACTTC.

The chain uses TRBV19 and TRBJ1-1; a possible D gene is TRBD1 (5 bases). V was trimmed by 7 bases and J by 2 bases, leaving 20 bases between them. The CDR3 contains 16 residues. The germline CDR1 and CDR2 sequences are LNHDA and SQIVND (reference sequence). CDR3 loop: CASTLLGSGGNTEAFF. CDR3 nucleotides: TGTGCCAGTACCCTATTGGGGTCGGGGGGAAACACTGAAGCTTTCTTT.

The CDR3 DNA follows: TGTGCCAGCTCAGCCTTACCACCCGGGAACACCGGGGAGCTGTTTTTT. Encoded protein: CASSALPPGNTGELFF. V gene TRBV18 combines with J gene TRBJ2-2; D is undetermined. Trimming stripped 5 bases from V and 1 base from J, with 14 bases between. Germline V lookup: CDR1 KGHSH, CDR2 LQKENI. There are 16 residues in the CDR3.